This T cell receptor (beta chain) was captured by sequencing in a study of CD8+ T cells in alopecia areata. The V end lost 7 bases, the J end lost 1 base, and 4 bases lay between the germline ends. CDR3 length: 11 residues. Germline V gives CDR1 SGHRS, CDR2 YFSETQ. The sample's treatment: oral pan-JAK inhibitor, 5-10 mg twice daily. Specimens obtained from alopecia areata patients comprised lesional scalp punch biopsies and peripheral blood. cDNA reverse transcribed from extracted RNA served as the sequencing template. Assay used: immunoSEQ multiplex PCR; TCRdb lists only in-frame clones, some missing. The sample lists about 160,000 clones; approximately 65% were seen once. In regard to this clone: No antigen is known for it. This specimen includes other DNA sequences encoding the same CDR3.

General study findings and limits: One nonresponder leaves baseline CD8+ expansion's link to response uncertain.

Source: CD4+ T cells sorted from blood, taken at week 4, from a patient treated with tofacitinib. The receptor's source is a human donor with alopecia areata. The chain is built from TRBV5-1 and TRBJ2-3; no firm D call. CDR3 amino acids: CASRRTDTQYF. In DNA, the CDR3 is TGCGCCAGCCGACGCACAGATACGCAGTATTTT. The full variable domain, in which reference TRBV5-1 and TRBJ2-3 provide the parts outside the CDR3, is KAGVTQTPRYLIKTRGQQVTLSCSPISGHRSVSWYQQTPGQGLQFLFEYFSETQRNKGNFPGRFSGRQFSNSRSEMNVSTLELGDSALYLCASRRTDTQYFGPGTRLTVL.